The T cell receptor beta chain under discussion was sequenced for a study of blood T cell repertoires in COVID-19. Using immunoSEQ multiplex PCR, the repertoire was profiled, and TCRdb retains in-frame clones only, with some absent. The sample has about 340,000 clones, 80% to 90% seen once. This CDR3 has 13 amino acids. V was clipped by 8 bases and J by 9 bases; unmatched bases: 9. The germline V gene encodes CDR1 GTSNPN and CDR2 SVGIG (reference sequence). Sequenced: peripheral blood. This sequence joins TRBV30 and TRBJ2-1, with TRBD2 matching 11 bases. This clonotype was sampled from a woman in her 50s with COVID-19, enrolled during active disease. CDR3 sequence reads: CALQTSGKGEQFF. The CDR3 DNA sequence: TGTGCCCTACAGACTAGCGGGAAGGGTGAGCAGTTCTTC.